This T cell receptor (beta chain) came from a study of T-cell reconstitution after alpha-beta-depleted transplantation in children. Study-wide points: T cells produced anew were the main source of T-cell counts and diversity one year after transplant. Expanded clones from the graft, numbering several hundred, reportedly supplied alpha-beta T cells about two months after transplant. Surviving recipient T cells and thymic progenitors accounted for the high day-60 TCRbeta diversity observed in some patients.

Trimming pared 1 base from V and 4 bases from J, leaving 8 bases between. CDR1 is KGHSH and CDR2 is LQKENI in the germline V gene. CDR3 length: 14 amino acids. This clonotype was picked up many times. The target antigen is unknown. During its preparation, the TCRbeta library received unique molecular identifiers. TCRdb reprocessed the PCR reads via MiXCR and lists one record per CDR3 protein. The table has about 490,000 distinct CDR3 sequences, 10% seen once. The sequence derives from a child under 10 years old with inherited bone marrow failure, due to receive a stem cell transplant. The sample was PBMCs, taken before TCRalphabeta/CD19-depleted stem cell transplant. The V call is TRBV18, the J call TRBJ1-5; D unresolved. CDR3 region: CASSPLAENQPQHF. In DNA form, the CDR3 reads TGTGCCAGCTCACCACTGGCTGAGAATCAGCCCCAGCATTTT.